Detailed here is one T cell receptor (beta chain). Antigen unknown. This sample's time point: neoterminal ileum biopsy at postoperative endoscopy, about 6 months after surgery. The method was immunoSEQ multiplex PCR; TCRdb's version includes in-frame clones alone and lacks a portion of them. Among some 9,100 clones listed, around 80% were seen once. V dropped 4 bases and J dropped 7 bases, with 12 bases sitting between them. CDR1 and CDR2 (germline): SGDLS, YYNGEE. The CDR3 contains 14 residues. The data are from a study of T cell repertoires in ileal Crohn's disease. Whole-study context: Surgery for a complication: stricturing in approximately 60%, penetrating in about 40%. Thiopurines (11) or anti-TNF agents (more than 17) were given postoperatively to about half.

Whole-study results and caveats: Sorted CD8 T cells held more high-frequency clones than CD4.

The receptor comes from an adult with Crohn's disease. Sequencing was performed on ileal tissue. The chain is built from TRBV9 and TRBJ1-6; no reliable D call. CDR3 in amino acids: CASSRQRGNSPLHF. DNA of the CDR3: TGTGCCAGCAGCCGCCAACGAGGCAATTCACCCCTCCACTTT.